The rows below give T cell receptor beta chains drawn from one sample of a study of cytomegalovirus exposure and HLA in healthy donors. Clones were sequenced by immunoSEQ multiplex PCR, and TCRdb holds only the in-frame ones, with some missing. The data hold roughly 98,000 clones, with under 85% observed a single time. Specimen: PBMCs. The receptors come from a man aged 40-49 years in good health and CMV-seronegative. The CDR3 runs from the conserved cysteine through the conserved F or W. Only part of the rows carry a size: once, few, many, or a class if the clone is expanded.

V: TRBV7-3
size: -
J: TRBJ2-5
CDR3: CASSLLAEETQYF

V: TRBV28
size: -
J: TRBJ2-1
CDR3: CASSNKGLAGPYNEQFF

V: TRBV7-9
size: -
J: TRBJ1-6
CDR3: CASSPPGQQMGGWRSPLHF

V: TRBV7-2
size: -
J: TRBJ2-7
CDR3: CASSPTSGQGYEQYF

V: TRBV7-9
size: -
J: TRBJ2-5
CDR3: CASSSTGVQETQYF

V: TRBV18
size: once
J: TRBJ1-5
CDR3: CASSSEQGYQPQHF

V: TRBV4-3
size: few
J: TRBJ1-3
CDR3: CASSPQITGVGNTIYF

V: TRBV29-1
size: few
J: TRBJ2-2
CDR3: CSVGRGGELFF

V: TRBV18
size: -
J: TRBJ2-1
CDR3: CASSRPLAGESNEQFF

V: TRBV28
size: -
J: TRBJ1-1
CDR3: CASSLPGTGNTEAFF

V: TRBV30
size: -
J: TRBJ2-6
CDR3: CAWSGDRTNSGANVLTF

V: TRBV6-5
size: -
J: TRBJ2-7
CDR3: CASRDRGREQYF

V: TRBV19
size: few
J: TRBJ2-2
CDR3: CASLKRSRNTGELFF

V: TRBV7-7
size: -
J: TRBJ2-1
CDR3: CASSLGLAGDRQFF

V: TRBV6-6
size: -
J: TRBJ1-2
CDR3: CASGRDRDYGYTF

V: TRBV7-2
size: few
J: TRBJ1-2
CDR3: CASSLAPGNYGYTF

V: TRBV30
size: -
J: TRBJ1-4
CDR3: CAWSTGEWEKLFF

V: TRBV5-5
size: few
J: TRBJ1-2
CDR3: CASSPGTVDYGYTF

V: TRBV18
size: once
J: TRBJ2-5
CDR3: CASSPGQEETQYF

V: TRBV28
size: -
J: TRBJ2-3
CDR3: CASRRPGQGADTQYF

V: TRBV2
size: -
J: TRBJ1-6
CDR3: CASKRNGEGNSPLHF

V: TRBV4-1
size: -
J: TRBJ2-2
CDR3: CASSTGTSGSANTGELFF

V: TRBV11-2
size: -
J: TRBJ2-2
CDR3: CASSPLGRRRNTGELFF

V: TRBV28
size: -
J: TRBJ2-2
CDR3: CASSLYSSGPGFTGELFF

V: TRBV4-3
size: few
J: TRBJ2-7
CDR3: CASSLTHPAALGVEQYF